These T cell receptor beta chains were read from a single sample in a study of cytomegalovirus exposure and HLA in healthy donors. Generated by immunoSEQ multiplex PCR, the TCRdb table keeps only in-frame clones and is missing some. Counted here are about 130,000 clones, 70% to 80% occurring once; the ten biggest clones make up roughly 2%. Sequencing was performed on PBMCs. The origin of the receptors is a woman aged 55-70 years in good health and CMV-seropositive. The CDR3 runs from the conserved cysteine through the conserved F or W. The D gene is left open where the match is weak. Size values are once, few and many counts, or a class for expanded clones, and some rows have none.

d_call: .
clone_size: .
v_call: TRBV6-1
j_call: TRBJ1-1
cdr3_aa: CASRNGKNTEAFF
cdr3_nt: TGTGCCAGCAGAAACGGGAAGAACACTGAAGCTTTCTTT

d_call: .
clone_size: .
v_call: TRBV9
j_call: TRBJ2-7
cdr3_aa: CASSVGAGSYAEQYF
cdr3_nt: TGTGCCAGCAGCGTAGGTGCGGGATCTTACGCCGAGCAGTACTTC

d_call: TRBD2
clone_size: few
v_call: TRBV2
j_call: TRBJ2-5
cdr3_aa: CASSWTSQAQYF
cdr3_nt: TGTGCCAGCAGTTGGACTAGCCAGGCCCAGTACTTC

d_call: TRBD1
clone_size: .
v_call: TRBV28
j_call: TRBJ1-2
cdr3_aa: CASSLGQGVNYGYTF
cdr3_nt: TGTGCCAGCAGTCTTGGACAGGGGGTTAACTATGGCTACACCTTC

d_call: TRBD1
clone_size: once
v_call: TRBV6-5
j_call: TRBJ2-7
cdr3_aa: CASSAAGQGSYEQYF
cdr3_nt: TGTGCCAGCAGTGCCGCAGGACAGGGTTCCTACGAGCAGTACTTC

d_call: .
clone_size: .
v_call: TRBV10-2
j_call: TRBJ1-3
cdr3_aa: CASSELPSGNTIYF
cdr3_nt: TGCGCCAGCAGTGAGCTTCCCTCTGGAAACACCATATATTTT

d_call: TRBD1
clone_size: .
v_call: TRBV28
j_call: TRBJ2-2
cdr3_aa: CASNKGQVGTGELFF
cdr3_nt: TGTGCCAGCAATAAGGGACAGGTGGGCACCGGGGAGCTGTTTTTT

d_call: TRBD2
clone_size: .
v_call: TRBV29-1
j_call: TRBJ2-1
cdr3_aa: CSVAGTSGSGEQFF
cdr3_nt: TGCAGCGTCGCCGGGACTAGCGGGAGTGGTGAGCAGTTCTTC

d_call: .
clone_size: .
v_call: TRBV18
j_call: TRBJ1-1
cdr3_aa: CASSPQQTAYTEAFF
cdr3_nt: TGTGCCAGCTCACCTCAACAGACAGCTTACACTGAAGCTTTCTTT

d_call: TRBD1
clone_size: few
v_call: TRBV10-3
j_call: TRBJ2-3
cdr3_aa: CAIKPDRLVGRDTQYF
cdr3_nt: TGTGCCATCAAACCGGACAGGTTGGTAGGAAGAGATACGCAGTATTTT

d_call: TRBD1
clone_size: .
v_call: TRBV11-1
j_call: TRBJ1-2
cdr3_aa: CASSPTGDGYGYTF
cdr3_nt: TGTGCCAGCAGCCCGACAGGGGACGGCTATGGCTACACCTTC

d_call: .
clone_size: .
v_call: TRBV28
j_call: TRBJ1-1
cdr3_aa: CASYMNTEAFF
cdr3_nt: TGTGCCAGTTACATGAACACTGAAGCTTTCTTT

d_call: TRBD2
clone_size: .
v_call: TRBV6-1
j_call: TRBJ2-5
cdr3_aa: CASSAGLAGGPGETQYF
cdr3_nt: TGTGCCAGCAGTGCTGGACTAGCGGGAGGGCCCGGGGAGACCCAGTACTTC

d_call: TRBD1
clone_size: .
v_call: TRBV28
j_call: TRBJ1-5
cdr3_aa: CASSARTGGSQPQHF
cdr3_nt: TGTGCCAGCAGTGCACGGACAGGGGGAAGCCAGCCCCAGCATTTT

d_call: .
clone_size: .
v_call: TRBV10-1
j_call: TRBJ1-2
cdr3_aa: CASSEQKNYGYTF
cdr3_nt: TGCGCCAGCAGTGAACAGAAAAACTATGGCTACACCTTC

d_call: .
clone_size: .
v_call: TRBV6-4
j_call: TRBJ1-1
cdr3_aa: CASIPMANTEAFF
cdr3_nt: TGTGCCAGCATCCCAATGGCGAACACTGAAGCTTTCTTT

d_call: .
clone_size: .
v_call: TRBV6-1
j_call: TRBJ1-4
cdr3_aa: CASRVSTNEKLFF
cdr3_nt: TGTGCGAGCCGAGTGTCAACTAATGAAAAACTGTTTTTT

d_call: TRBD1
clone_size: .
v_call: TRBV6-1
j_call: TRBJ2-5
cdr3_aa: CASSESPGGLGETQYF
cdr3_nt: TGTGCCAGCAGTGAATCGCCAGGGGGCTTGGGAGAGACCCAGTACTTC

d_call: TRBD2
clone_size: .
v_call: TRBV7-3
j_call: TRBJ2-1
cdr3_aa: CASSLNVVTSGEQFF
cdr3_nt: TGTGCCAGCAGCTTAAACGTCGTGACTAGCGGTGAGCAGTTCTTC

d_call: TRBD1
clone_size: .
v_call: TRBV7-3
j_call: TRBJ1-1
cdr3_aa: CASSLTGQANTEAFF
cdr3_nt: TGTGCCAGCAGCTTAACAGGACAGGCGAACACTGAAGCTTTCTTT

d_call: .
clone_size: .
v_call: TRBV5-1
j_call: TRBJ2-7
cdr3_aa: CASSLGLGGYEQYF
cdr3_nt: TGCGCCAGCAGCTTGGGACTAGGAGGGTACGAGCAGTACTTC

d_call: TRBD2
clone_size: .
v_call: TRBV4-1
j_call: TRBJ2-7
cdr3_aa: CASSQDLAGGSYEQYF
cdr3_nt: TGCGCCAGCAGCCAAGATCTAGCGGGAGGGAGCTACGAGCAGTACTTC

d_call: .
clone_size: once
v_call: TRBV28
j_call: TRBJ2-7
cdr3_aa: CASNPTPTYEQYF
cdr3_nt: TGTGCCAGCAACCCGACACCGACCTACGAGCAGTACTTC

d_call: TRBD2
clone_size: .
v_call: TRBV11-3
j_call: TRBJ2-7
cdr3_aa: CASSPAGGVQYF
cdr3_nt: TGTGCCAGCAGCCCAGCGGGAGGGGTGCAGTACTTC

d_call: TRBD1
clone_size: few
v_call: TRBV10-3
j_call: TRBJ2-7
cdr3_aa: CAIATRTGQSYEQYF
cdr3_nt: TGTGCCATCGCCACCCGGACAGGACAATCCTACGAGCAGTACTTC

d_call: .
clone_size: few
v_call: TRBV5-1
j_call: TRBJ2-2
cdr3_aa: CASRGRRGTGELFF
cdr3_nt: TGCGCCAGCAGAGGTCGTCGGGGAACCGGGGAGCTGTTTTTT

d_call: TRBD2
clone_size: once
v_call: TRBV27
j_call: TRBJ2-7
cdr3_aa: CASSPGTSVYEQYF
cdr3_nt: TGTGCCAGCAGTCCCGGGACTAGCGTGTACGAGCAGTACTTC

d_call: .
clone_size: .
v_call: TRBV19
j_call: TRBJ2-5
cdr3_aa: CASSITGIQETQYF
cdr3_nt: TGTGCCAGTAGTATTACCGGGATCCAAGAGACCCAGTACTTC

d_call: TRBD1
clone_size: .
v_call: TRBV5-6
j_call: TRBJ1-2
cdr3_aa: CASSPDPGTGGYGYTF
cdr3_nt: TGTGCCAGCAGCCCGGACCCCGGGACAGGGGGCTATGGCTACACCTTC

d_call: .
clone_size: .
v_call: TRBV5-5
j_call: TRBJ1-5
cdr3_aa: CASSLGAGLNQPQHF
cdr3_nt: TGTGCCAGCAGCTTGGGGGCAGGGTTGAATCAGCCCCAGCATTTT

d_call: .
clone_size: .
v_call: TRBV28
j_call: TRBJ1-2
cdr3_aa: CASTLGAQVYGYTF
cdr3_nt: TGTGCCAGCACCTTGGGGGCGCAAGTCTATGGCTACACCTTC

d_call: .
clone_size: few
v_call: TRBV2
j_call: TRBJ1-5
cdr3_aa: CASSEGGRTIGQPQHF
cdr3_nt: TGTGCCAGCAGTGAAGGAGGACGGACAATTGGTCAGCCCCAGCATTTT

d_call: .
clone_size: .
v_call: TRBV28
j_call: TRBJ1-6
cdr3_aa: CATLRERVNSPLHF
cdr3_nt: TGTGCCACCCTAAGGGAGCGGGTAAATTCACCCCTCCACTTT

d_call: .
clone_size: few
v_call: TRBV28
j_call: TRBJ2-7
cdr3_aa: CASSLRGSYEQYF
cdr3_nt: TGTGCCAGCAGTTTAAGGGGATCCTACGAGCAGTACTTC

d_call: .
clone_size: .
v_call: TRBV18
j_call: TRBJ1-5
cdr3_aa: CASSPGQTSNQPQHF
cdr3_nt: TGTGCCAGCTCACCCGGACAGACGAGCAATCAGCCCCAGCATTTT

d_call: TRBD2
clone_size: .
v_call: TRBV5-1
j_call: TRBJ2-3
cdr3_aa: CASSLLAGGAADTQYF
cdr3_nt: TGCGCCAGCAGCTTGCTAGCGGGAGGAGCCGCAGATACGCAGTATTTT

d_call: .
clone_size: few
v_call: TRBV11-2
j_call: TRBJ2-2
cdr3_aa: CASSGSQGTGELFF
cdr3_nt: TGTGCCAGCAGCGGCAGCCAGGGCACCGGGGAGCTGTTTTTT

d_call: TRBD1
clone_size: .
v_call: TRBV5-1
j_call: TRBJ2-7
cdr3_aa: CASSLDPGQVPSKEQYF
cdr3_nt: TGCGCCAGCAGCTTGGACCCGGGACAGGTGCCCTCTAAAGAGCAGTACTTC

d_call: TRBD1
clone_size: .
v_call: TRBV6-5
j_call: TRBJ2-1
cdr3_aa: CASSYWDRGTNEQFF
cdr3_nt: TGTGCCAGCAGTTATTGGGACAGGGGGACCAATGAGCAGTTCTTC

d_call: .
clone_size: once
v_call: TRBV28
j_call: TRBJ1-5
cdr3_aa: CATERGGGQPQHF
cdr3_nt: TGTGCCACCGAGCGAGGGGGGGGACAGCCCCAGCATTTT

d_call: TRBD2
clone_size: once
v_call: TRBV6-5
j_call: TRBJ2-1
cdr3_aa: CASSYLAGGPYNEQFF
cdr3_nt: TGTGCCAGCAGTTACCTAGCGGGAGGGCCCTACAATGAGCAGTTCTTC

d_call: .
clone_size: .
v_call: TRBV19
j_call: TRBJ2-2
cdr3_aa: CASSIDRSGELFF
cdr3_nt: TGTGCCAGTAGTATCGACAGGAGCGGGGAGCTGTTTTTT

d_call: .
clone_size: .
v_call: TRBV7-2
j_call: TRBJ2-2
cdr3_aa: CASSPVWRGGELFF
cdr3_nt: TGTGCCAGCAGCCCCGTTTGGCGCGGCGGGGAGCTGTTTTTT

d_call: TRBD1
clone_size: .
v_call: TRBV9
j_call: TRBJ2-7
cdr3_aa: CASSATGTGVGEQYF
cdr3_nt: TGTGCCAGCAGCGCGACCGGGACAGGGGTCGGCGAGCAGTACTTC

d_call: TRBD2
clone_size: .
v_call: TRBV6-5
j_call: TRBJ2-7
cdr3_aa: CASSSSGISYEQYF
cdr3_nt: TGTGCCAGCAGTTCTAGCGGGATATCCTACGAGCAGTACTTC

d_call: .
clone_size: .
v_call: TRBV7-9
j_call: TRBJ2-4
cdr3_aa: CASSSPLRDSKNIQYF
cdr3_nt: TGTGCCAGCAGCTCACCCTTGCGAGATTCCAAAAACATTCAGTACTTC

d_call: .
clone_size: .
v_call: TRBV5-1
j_call: TRBJ2-3
cdr3_aa: CASSEGASGSTDTQYF
cdr3_nt: TGCGCCAGCAGCGAGGGGGCTAGCGGGTCCACAGATACGCAGTATTTT

d_call: TRBD1
clone_size: .
v_call: TRBV2
j_call: TRBJ1-1
cdr3_aa: CASTQGLVAEAFF
cdr3_nt: TGTGCCAGCACACAGGGGCTGGTAGCTGAAGCTTTCTTT

d_call: TRBD2
clone_size: .
v_call: TRBV4-1
j_call: TRBJ2-7
cdr3_aa: CASVRLAGDEQYF
cdr3_nt: TGCGCCAGCGTAAGACTAGCGGGGGACGAGCAGTACTTC

d_call: TRBD2
clone_size: .
v_call: TRBV9
j_call: TRBJ2-3
cdr3_aa: CASSVASGGSTDTQYF
cdr3_nt: TGTGCCAGCAGCGTAGCTAGCGGGGGTAGCACAGATACGCAGTATTTT

d_call: .
clone_size: once
v_call: TRBV28
j_call: TRBJ2-1
cdr3_aa: CASSFPGTRITYNEQFF
cdr3_nt: TGTGCCAGCAGTTTCCCCGGGACTCGGATAACCTACAATGAGCAGTTCTTC